The 9 T cell receptor beta chains listed next were all sequenced from one sample in a study of circulating CD8 cells and anti-PD-1 response in melanoma. TCR libraries were prepared from roughly 15 ng of total RNA with the QIAseq Immune Repertoire TCR panel. TCRdb called the reads again in MiXCR, with one record for every CDR3 protein. The sample has 2,300 or so distinct CDR3 sequences, approximately 6.8% seen once. Four subsets defined by PD-1 and/or TIGIT were sorted from live CD3+CD8+TCRalphabeta+ cells. Sample: CD8+ T cells from PBMCs, taken at baseline or after one month of anti-PD-1 therapy (not recorded which). The source of these receptors is a human donor with melanoma.

Within the sample, this clonotype is medium-sized. The chain carries TRBV7-9 and TRBJ1-2, with no clear D. CDR3 length: 13 residues. The germline V gene has CDR1 SEHNR and CDR2 FQNEAQ (reference sequence). Trimming pared 1 base from V and 6 bases from J, leaving 9 bases between. CDR3 bases: TGTGCCAGCAGCTTAGAACGCGGCCATGGCTACACCTTC. This encodes CASSLERGHGYTF.

This clonotype ranks as medium-sized. V is TRBV19 and J is TRBJ2-7; no clear D gene. Germline loops: CDR1 LNHDA, CDR2 SQIVND (reference sequence). Deletions cut 6 bases from V and 5 bases from J, with 20 bases between. The CDR3 length is 15 residues. The CDR3 region is CASSLGPPSSHEQYF. The DNA of the CDR3 is TGTGCCAGTAGCCTAGGACCCCCAAGTAGCCACGAGCAGTACTTC.

Notes on this clonotype: It may be a read error: a sequence one base away is much more abundant. The rearrangement uses TRBV28 and TRBJ2-1, with D perhaps matching TRBD2 (6 bases). CDR1 is MDHEN, CDR2 SYDVKM, per germline. This CDR3 contains 15 residues. This chain's CDR3 is CAGSFALAAYNEQFF. CDR3 in DNA: TGTGCCGGCAGTTTCGCACTAGCAGCATACAATGAGCAGTTCTTC.

The J gene is TRBJ1-1, the V gene TRBV19; D unresolved. This CDR3 comprises 11 residues. Looked up from germline, CDR1 is LNHDA and CDR2 is SQIVND (reference sequence). V dropped 8 bases and J dropped 1 base, with 5 bases sitting between them. CDR3 region: CASDANTEAFF. The DNA for the CDR3 is TGTGCCAGTGACGCGAACACTGAAGCTTTCTTT.

By share, this clonotype counts as large (0.1 to 1%). The chain couples TRBV29-1 to TRBJ2-7; perhaps TRBD1 as D (5 bases). The germline V gene encodes CDR1 SQVTM and CDR2 ANQGSEA. With 2 bases removed from V and 3 bases from J, the gap between germline ends came to 11 bases. The CDR3 covers 13 residues. CDR3 in amino acids: CSVEIGAGYEQYF. In DNA, the CDR3 is TGCAGCGTTGAAATAGGGGCTGGCTACGAGCAGTACTTC.

This clonotype qualifies as medium-sized. The rearrangement joins TRBV20-1 to TRBJ2-3; D could derive from TRBD1 or TRBD2 (6 bases each). Germline values: CDR1 DFQATT, CDR2 SNEGSKA (reference sequence). Trimming took 0 bases from V and 3 from J, leaving 13 bases between them. The CDR3 spans 15 residues. The CDR3 reads CSARDLRGATDTQYF. The CDR3 DNA follows: TGCAGTGCTAGAGATTTGAGGGGGGCAACAGATACGCAGTATTTT.

This clonotype counts as medium-sized (0.01 to 0.1%). The J gene is TRBJ1-5, the V gene TRBV7-9, with 10 bases lining up with TRBD1. CDR3 length: 15 residues. Germline V lookup: CDR1 SEHNR, CDR2 FQNEAQ (reference sequence). V gave up 1 base and J gave up 5 bases; unmatched junction bases: 2. The CDR3 region is CASSLVGTGDQPQHF. For the CDR3, the DNA is TGTGCCAGCAGCTTAGTAGGGACAGGGGATCAGCCCCAGCATTTT.

This clonotype was counted only a few times. The V gene is TRBV28, the J gene TRBJ2-7, with TRBD2 matching 7 bases. The CDR3 has 13 amino acids. V lost 6 bases, J lost 5 bases, and 7 bases stayed unmatched. From germline, CDR1 is MDHEN and CDR2 SYDVKM. CDR3 amino acids: CASSTRGGHEQYF. Here the CDR3 DNA reads TGTGCCAGCAGCACCCGCGGGGGACACGAGCAGTACTTC.

This clonotype is judged medium-sized. The chain carries TRBV19 and TRBJ1-1; D uncertain. Trimming cost V 1 base and J 1 base, with 4 bases left between them. CDR3 length: 13 residues. Germline CDR1 reads LNHDA; CDR2 reads SQIVND (reference sequence). The CDR3 is CASSIGTNTEAFF. The CDR3 DNA follows: TGTGCCAGTAGTATAGGGACGAACACTGAAGCTTTCTTT.